This T cell receptor (beta chain) was sequenced during a study of T cell responses to AZD1222 COVID-19 vaccine (dated by TCRdb to the early 2020s). About the full investigation: AZD1222 recipients with second doses at about 4 weeks or about 12 weeks were pooled, because spike-specific TCR depth and breadth did not differ between schedules. A total of just over 230 trial participants underwent TCR sequencing, of whom 200 to 220 had received two doses of AZD1222 and around 26 had received two doses of the MenACWY control vaccine. Trial participants were enrolled by age into subgroups of 18-55, 56-69 and 70-plus years, and 148, 28 and 57 TCR-sequenced participants, respectively, were included in these subgroups.

V is pruned by 3 bases and J by 5 bases, leaving 6 bases of the junction without a gene match. CDR1 is given as ENHRY and CDR2 as SYGVKD, both from the germline V gene. The CDR3 sequence holds 14 residues, the cysteine and phenylalanine included. The retained sequence is limited to the CDR3, 42 bases, with the frame set at the first base. The time point label corresponds to: baseline before first vaccination. Vaccinee samples were obtained from the UK trials COV001 and COV002, which included a single-blind randomized controlled phase 2/3 trial of AZD1222 (ChAdOx1 nCoV-19) in healthy adults. For TCRbeta chain sequencing, PBMC samples from trial participants were taken at day 0 and at day 28 after the second dose. A remark on this clone: It has no known antigen specificity. No qualities accompany the bases; no much larger clone lies one base away.

The CDR3 regions of human TCRbeta chains were analyzed by immunosequencing. On the authors' methods: TCRs in the repertoires were compared against a reference library of SARS-CoV-2-specific TCRs that had been generated with the MIRA antigen-specificity platform. Breadth was defined as the fraction of unique TCRs that were SARS-CoV-2-associated, and depth was defined as the fraction of total T cells that were SARS-CoV-2-associated. Using the MIRA data, each spike-specific TCR was mapped to the spike region that the TCR reacts to and placed in a CD4 or CD8 class. Log10-transformed breadth and depth values were compared by one-way ANOVA with Sidak's multiple comparisons tests. TCRdb's version of the immuneACCESS table is confined to in-frame rearrangements and falls short of the full clone set. An unresolved V gene accounts for under half of the shortfall where checked; the remainder is of unknown origin. The V and J calls and clone size come from that table; D and trimming were worked out from the DNA. Within this sample are approximately 110,000 clones, with about 88% of them counted one time only. The ten largest make up around a sixth of the sample.

Broad study findings and their caveats: Participants were mostly white British, with more females than males. The authors suggested clonal diversity may have been underestimated. The whole spike protein was spanned by vaccine-associated CD4 TCRs, and dominant responses were seen in regions 160-218 and 743-854. Reportedly, almost half of the unique spike-specific TCRs recognized epitopes lying outside the regions that are mutated in the B.1.351 and B.1.1.7 variants. Because no day 14 peak-response samples were available, repertoires were characterized only after the peak T cell response. In the small 56-69-year group, the increase in depth fell short of significance, most likely because of low power. After two AZD1222 doses, both the breadth and the depth of spike-specific TCRs were significantly higher than at day 0 and than in MenACWY recipients. Conclusions about previously exposed vaccinees were limited because only a handful of AZD1222 recipients were SARS-CoV-2 seropositive at baseline.

The clonotype originates from an adult in good health. This specimen was peripheral blood, taken on day 0 of AZD1222 vaccination. The sequence is built from TRBV10-3 and TRBJ1-2; the junction holds 7 bases that match TRBD1. The sequenced DNA: TGTGCCATCAGTGACCCCGGGGACAGTTATGGCTACACCTTC. This codes for CAISDPGDSYGYTF.